This entry concerns a single T cell receptor (beta chain). The sample is drawn from a study of blood T cell repertoires in COVID-19. On the study more broadly: Sites across the United States, Italy and Spain contributed samples from acute and convalescent COVID-19. Sample material is recorded as cDNA or gDNA derived from T cells, B-cell-depleted T cells, or PBMCs.

Original processing methods: Reference gene primer amplification gave nucleated cell count estimates. Assay used: immunoSEQ multiplex PCR; TCRdb lists only in-frame clones, some missing. Clone size and the V and J calls come from that table; the DNA yielded D and trimming. Among about 49,000 clones listed, roughly nine tenths were seen once. Deletions cut 2 bases from V and 3 bases from J, with 10 bases between. The CDR3 totals 15 residues. Germline-derived CDR1 and CDR2 are MNHEY and SVGAGI. The rearrangement links TRBV6-5 to TRBJ2-2, with no clear D. Material for sequencing was peripheral blood. This sequence originates from a man aged 40-55 years with active COVID-19. This chain's CDR3 is CASSYSRPDTGELFF. CDR3 coding DNA: TGTGCCAGCAGTTACAGCAGGCCCGACACCGGGGAGCTGTTTTTT.